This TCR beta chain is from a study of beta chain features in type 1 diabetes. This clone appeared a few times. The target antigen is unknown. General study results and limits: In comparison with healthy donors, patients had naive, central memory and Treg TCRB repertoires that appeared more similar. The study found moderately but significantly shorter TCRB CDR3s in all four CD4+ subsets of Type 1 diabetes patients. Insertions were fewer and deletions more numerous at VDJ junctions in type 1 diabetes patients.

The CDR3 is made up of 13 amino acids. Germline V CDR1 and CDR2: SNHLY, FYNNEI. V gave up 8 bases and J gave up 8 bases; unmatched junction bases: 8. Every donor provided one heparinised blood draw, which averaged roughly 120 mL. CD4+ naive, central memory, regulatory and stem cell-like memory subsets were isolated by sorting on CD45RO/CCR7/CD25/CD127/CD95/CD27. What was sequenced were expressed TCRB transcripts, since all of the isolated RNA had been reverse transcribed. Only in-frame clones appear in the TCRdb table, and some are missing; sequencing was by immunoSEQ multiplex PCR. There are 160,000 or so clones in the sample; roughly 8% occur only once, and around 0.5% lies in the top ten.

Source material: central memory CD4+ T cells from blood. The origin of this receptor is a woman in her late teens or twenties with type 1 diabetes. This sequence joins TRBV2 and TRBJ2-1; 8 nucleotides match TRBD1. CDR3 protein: CASGQGALDEQFF. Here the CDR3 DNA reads TGTGCCAGCGGGCAGGGGGCGTTAGATGAGCAGTTCTTC.